Included here is one T cell receptor (beta chain) sequence, with context. Its specificity is unknown. The sample originates from a study of lymphopenia after photon versus proton radiotherapy. Notes on the study in general: Better survival with proton therapy was suggested as possible, not demonstrated.

The germline gives CDR1 MDHEN, CDR2 SYDVKM. CDR3 length: 13 residues. The V gene lost 8 bases and the J gene lost 0 bases, with 5 bases spanning the gap. TCRdb's table, derived via immunoSEQ multiplex PCR, lists solely in-frame clones and lacks some. The table has roughly 32,000 clones, 85% to 95% seen once. The sequenced sample was peripheral blood, obtained from a patient treated with photon-based radiotherapy. The chain carries TRBV28 and TRBJ1-6; no definite D call. The sequence was collected from a woman in her 50s with cholangiocarcinoma. As DNA, the CDR3 is TGTGCCAGCCAGGCCTCCTATAATTCACCCCTCCACTTT. Amino acid sequence: CASQASYNSPLHF.